The entry that follows covers one TCR beta chain sequence. The same CDR3 can be traced to other DNA sequences in this sample. The data were taken from a study of blood T cell repertoires in COVID-19. In the study overall: Material from acute and convalescent COVID-19 was sourced from the United States, Italy and Spain. Sample material is recorded as cDNA or gDNA derived from T cells, B-cell-depleted T cells, or PBMCs.

Repertoires were generated with immunoSEQ multiplex PCR, while TCRdb's copy carries only in-frame clones and drops some. The sample includes under 200,000 clones, just under 90% of them seen just once. V lost 8 bases to trimming and J lost 3 bases, with 13 bases between them. The V gene's germline CDR1 is SNHLY and CDR2 FYNNEI. The CDR3 has 14 amino acids. During active infection, Seattle patients enrolled and were then monitored through disease. The V gene is TRBV2, the J gene TRBJ1-4; D gene unclear. The specimen sequenced was peripheral blood. This TCR was sampled from a woman aged 70-85 years with COVID-19, enrolled during active disease. The chain's CDR3 is CASGGRGPNEKLFF. The CDR3 region has the DNA TGTGCCAGCGGTGGGCGGGGTCCTAATGAAAAACTGTTTTTT. The full variable domain, rest sourced from reference TRBV2 and TRBJ1-4, is EPEVTQTPSHQVTQMGQEVILRCVPISNHLYFYWYRQILGQKVEFLVSFYNNEISEKSEIFDDQFSVERPDGSNFTLKIRSTKLEDSAMYFCASGGRGPNEKLFFGSGTQLSVL.